Below are 8 T cell receptor beta chains sequenced from a single sample in a study of Ad26.COV2.S vaccination and SARS-CoV-2 variants. The assay was immunoSEQ multiplex PCR, and TCRdb's table has in-frame clones only and misses some. This table has under 400,000 clones, about nine tenths appearing once. Indicated treatment: over 15 received Ad26.COV2.S at low or high dose, single or two shots; roughly five received placebo; per-sample allocation not given. Samples analyzed were those drawn on day 63 after the first vaccine or placebo injection. This specimen was peripheral blood, taken in a trial of Ad26.COV2.S vaccine versus placebo. These receptor sequences come from a person aged 18-60 years who received the Ad26.COV2.S COVID-19 vaccine or a placebo.

The CDR3 region has the DNA TGTGCCTGGACGGCTACAAGATCCAGACGCAATCAGCCCCAGCATTTT. This translates into CAWTATRSRRNQPQHF. This rearrangement joins TRBV30 to TRBJ1-5; D is uncertain. V lost 4 bases and J lost 2, with 18 bases in between. Germline-derived CDR1 and CDR2 are GTSNPN and SVGIG (reference sequence). CDR3 size: 16 residues. The full variable domain, completed using reference TRBV30 and TRBJ1-5, is SQTIHQWPATLVQPVGSPLSLECTVEGTSNPNLYWYRQAAGRGLQLLFYSVGIGQISSEVPQNLSASRPQDRQFILSSKKLLLSDSGFYLCAWTATRSRRNQPQHFGDGTRLSIL.

The chain joins TRBV15 to TRBJ1-4; 9 bases map to TRBD1. Per the germline V gene, CDR1 is LNHNV and CDR2 is YYDKDF (reference sequence). Trimming at V came to 1 base and at J to 8 bases, leaving 5 bases not matched to a gene. CDR3 length: 15 residues. For the CDR3, the DNA is TGTGCCACCAGCAGAGGACTGACAGGGGGGGAAAAACTGTTTTTT. This encodes CATSRGLTGGEKLFF.

The chain links TRBV9 to TRBJ1-2; no reliable D call. Germline CDR1 reads SGDLS; CDR2 reads YYNGEE. The CDR3 totals 13 residues. Trimming pared 0 bases from V and 0 bases from J, leaving 3 bases between. The CDR3 sequence is CASSVDANYGYTF. CDR3 nucleotides: TGTGCCAGCAGCGTAGATGCTAACTATGGCTACACCTTC.

The chain carries TRBV5-4 and TRBJ1-6, with D perhaps matching TRBD1 (6 bases). The CDR3 loop spans 16 amino acids. With 2 bases removed from V and 0 bases from J, the gap between germline ends came to 9 bases. Germline loops: CDR1 SGHNT, CDR2 YYREEE (reference sequence). The CDR3 DNA sequence: TGTGCCAGCAGCTTAGGGACAAGCTCCTATAATTCACCCCTCCACTTT. It translates to CASSLGTSSYNSPLHF. Combining the CDR3 with reference TRBV5-4 and TRBJ1-6 gives the whole variable domain ETGVTQSPTHLIKTRGQQVTLRCSSQSGHNTVSWYQQALGQGPQFIFQYYREEENGRGNFPPRFSGLQFPNYSSELNVNALELDDSALYLCASSLGTSSYNSPLHFGNGTRLTVT.

The rearrangement joins TRBV4-1 to TRBJ1-1; D perhaps matches TRBD1 (6 bases). Between the trimmed V and J ends, which lost 1 base and 6 bases, there was a span of 9 bases. CDR3 length equals 13 residues. CDR1 and CDR2 from the germline V gene are MGHRA and YSYEKL. CDR3 nucleotides: TGCGCCAGCAGCCAAGCAGGGGACCCTGAAGCTTTCTTT. This encodes CASSQAGDPEAFF.

Turning to this clone: The sample carries other DNA sequences with the same CDR3. Here the CDR3 DNA reads TGCAGCGTTGGTCGACGGACTAATGAAAAACTGTTTTTT. It yields the protein CSVGRRTNEKLFF. This chain links TRBV29-1 with TRBJ1-4; D is uncertain. This CDR3 region has 13 residues. Germline V gives CDR1 SQVTM, CDR2 ANQGSEA. The V end lost 4 bases, the J end lost 2 bases, and 8 bases lay between the germline ends.

V is TRBV30 and J is TRBJ1-2, with 7 bases fitting TRBD1. This CDR3 is 13 amino acids long. V shed 4 bases, J shed 4 bases, and the junction held 6 bases outside the gene matches. The germline gives CDR1 GTSNPN, CDR2 SVGIG (reference sequence). CDR3 sequence: CAWTEGQFYGYTF. CDR3 coding DNA: TGTGCCTGGACCGAGGGACAGTTCTATGGCTACACCTTC. The full variable domain, completed using reference TRBV30 and TRBJ1-2, is SQTIHQWPATLVQPVGSPLSLECTVEGTSNPNLYWYRQAAGRGLQLLFYSVGIGQISSEVPQNLSASRPQDRQFILSSKKLLLSDSGFYLCAWTEGQFYGYTFGSGTRLTVV.

This chain joins TRBV3-1 (or the pseudogene TRBV3-2) and TRBJ2-1; D may be TRBD2 (5 bases). The V end lost 1 base, the J end lost 5 bases, and 18 bases lay between the germline ends. The CDR3 consists of 17 residues. CDR1 is LGHDT, CDR2 YNNKEL, per germline (reference sequence). CDR3 coding DNA: TGTGCCAGCAGCCAAGTTTTACAAACTAGTTTTGACAATGAGCAGTTCTTC. It yields the protein CASSQVLQTSFDNEQFF.